These 30 T cell receptor beta chains were sequenced from one sample in a study of T cell clonality in common variable immunodeficiency. Here immunoSEQ multiplex PCR was the method, and the copy in TCRdb shows in-frame clones only, minus some. The record shows about 64,000 clones for this sample, with no singletons present. The material sequenced was peripheral blood mononuclear cells. These receptors all come from a person aged 18-69 years in good health.

This clone was observed many times. The sequence runs out 3 residues before the end of the CDR3; the remainder is reconstructed from the germline J gene. The chain is built from TRBV20-1 and TRBJ2-2; TRBD2 matches 12 bases. This CDR3 is 17 amino acids long. V shed 3 bases, J shed 0 bases, and the junction held 5 bases outside the gene matches. In germline, CDR1 is DFQATT, CDR2 SNEGSKA (reference sequence). This CDR3 is CSASGLAGGPNTGELFF. The DNA read from the CDR3 is TGCAGTGCTAGCGGGCTAGCGGGAGGGCCGAACACCGGGGAG.

This clone was seen at least ten times. The CDR3 end falls 3 residues outside the read, so it is completed with the germline J gene. The sample contains more than one DNA sequence encoding this CDR3. The rearrangement links TRBV7-9 to TRBJ2-7; a weak D match, TRBD1 (6 bases). The CDR3 runs 15 residues. Trimming took 2 bases from V and 5 from J, leaving 16 bases between them. CDR1 is SEHNR and CDR2 is FQNEAQ in the germline V gene (reference sequence). Incomplete CDR3 DNA: TGTGCCAGCAGCTTATTAACACAGGGTCTACACGAG. Its protein product is CASSLLTQGLHE. The CDR3 as a whole reads CASSLLTQGLHEQYF.

The sample holds many counts of this clone. From the germline J gene comes the end of the CDR3, since the read stops 3 residues before it. This chain connects TRBV5-1 to TRBJ2-2; TRBD1 matches at 7 bases. Germline V gives CDR1 SGHRS, CDR2 YFSETQ. The V gene end was trimmed by 1 base and the J gene end by 7 bases; junction bases not matched to a gene: 7. The CDR3 sequence is 15 residues long. Incomplete CDR3 DNA: TGCGCCAGCAGCTTGACATTAAGACAGGGCGGGGAG. It is translated as CASSLTLRQGGE. The full CDR3 protein reads CASSLTLRQGGELFF.

This clone was seen at least ten times. The sequenced fragment ends 3 residues before the CDR3 boundary, so the rest is inferred from the germline J gene. The chain couples TRBV28 to TRBJ1-2; tentatively, D is TRBD1 (5 bases). The V gene lost 6 bases and the J gene lost 3 bases, with 17 bases spanning the gap. CDR3 length equals 15 residues. Germline V gene data show CDR1 as MDHEN and CDR2 as SYDVKM. The covered CDR3 bases are TGTGCCAGCAGATCGGAAGCGCAGGGCTACTATGGC. It is translated as CASRSEAQGYYG. The entire CDR3 is CASRSEAQGYYGYTF.

The chain's CDR3 is CASSLYAGGSEQYF. CDR3 bases read: TGTGCCAGCAGCTTATACGCGGGAGGCTCCGAG. This rearrangement joins TRBV11-3 to TRBJ2-7, with 8 bases aligning to TRBD2. From the germline J gene comes the end of the CDR3, since the read stops 3 residues before it. Germline V CDR1 and CDR2: SGHNT, YENEEA. The CDR3 loop spans 14 amino acids. V shed 2 bases and J 6 bases; nucleotides not matched to a gene: 6. Complete variable domain (other parts from reference TRBV11-3 and TRBJ2-7): EAGVVQSPRYKIIEKKQPVAFWCNPISGHNTLYWYLQNLGQGPELLIRYENEEAVDDSQLPKDRFSAERLKGVDSTLKIQPAELGDSAVYLCASSLYAGGSEQYFGPGTRLTVT.

This clone showed up many times. The sequence runs out 3 residues before the end of the CDR3; the remainder is reconstructed from the germline J gene. V gene TRBV19 combines with J gene TRBJ2-7, with a weak D call TRBD1 (6 bases). Deletions cut 5 bases from V and 4 bases from J, with 9 bases between. The CDR3 totals 12 residues. Germline CDR1 reads LNHDA; CDR2 reads SQIVND (reference sequence). The CDR3 bases that were read are TGTGCCAGTAGTCATGGACAGTACGAG. Its translation is CASSHGQYE. The CDR3 reads in full as CASSHGQYEQYF. Combining the CDR3 with reference TRBV19 and TRBJ2-7 gives the whole variable domain DGGITQSPKYLFRKEGQNVTLSCEQNLNHDAMYWYRQDPGQGLRLIYYSQIVNDFQKGDIAEGYSVSREKKESFPLTVTSAQKNPTAFYLCASSHGQYEQYFGPGTRLTVT.

This clone turned up a few times. Coverage ceases 3 residues before the CDR3 finishes, and the germline J gene fills in the end. The J gene is TRBJ2-2, the V gene TRBV2; D is unresolved. Trimming pared 1 base from V and 0 bases from J, leaving 6 bases between. The CDR3 totals 15 residues. CDR1 SNHLY and CDR2 FYNNEI come from the germline V gene. The CDR3 DNA, read in part, is TGTGCCAGCAGTGAAGAGTCAGCGAACACCGGGGAG. Its translation is CASSEESANTGE. The entire CDR3 protein reads CASSEESANTGELFF.

In its sample, this clone was seen many times. The read ends 3 residues shy of where the CDR3 ends; the end is completed using the germline J gene. The chain carries TRBV20-1 and TRBJ2-1, with 8 bases fitting TRBD2. The junction had 10 bases not matched to a gene; V was cut back by 4 bases and J by 5 bases. Germline V CDR1 and CDR2: DFQATT, SNEGSKA (reference sequence). The CDR3 loop spans 15 amino acids. CDR3 DNA (partial): TGCAGTGCTACCCCGGCAACTAGCGGTAACAATGAG. Its protein product is CSATPATSGNNE. Given in full, the CDR3 is CSATPATSGNNEQFF.

This clone was counted many times. With the read ending 3 residues before the CDR3 end, the germline J gene is used to fill in that end. The genes are TRBV7-3 and TRBJ1-2; 8 nucleotides line up with TRBD1. This CDR3 region has 13 residues. V was clipped by 5 bases and J by 6 bases; unmatched bases: 5. Germline V gives CDR1 SGHTA, CDR2 FQGTGA. CDR3 sequence reads: CASSRDRSDGYTF. CDR3 DNA, as far as it was read: TGTGCCAGCAGCCGGGACAGGAGCGATGGC.

This clone was seen repeatedly, ten times or more. The missing CDR3 end, 3 residues past where the read stops, is filled in from the germline J gene. V is TRBV30 and J is TRBJ2-7, with unresolved D. V was pared by 0 bases and J by 5 bases, with 8 bases between. The CDR3 consists of 12 residues. Germline V gives CDR1 GTSNPN, CDR2 SVGIG (reference sequence). Partial CDR3 DNA: TGTGCCTGGAGTGTACGCCCGGACGAG. Protein sequence: CAWSVRPDE. The entire CDR3 protein is CAWSVRPDEQYF.

This clone has a count of ten or more. The read terminates 3 residues before the CDR3 end, so the remaining end is supplied by the germline J gene. The chain couples TRBV20-1 to TRBJ2-3; 10 bases fit TRBD2. Germline V CDR1 and CDR2: DFQATT, SNEGSKA (reference sequence). V lost 1 base to trimming and J lost 5 bases; unmatched junction nucleotides: 15. This CDR3 contains 18 residues. CDR3: CSARGASGSRPKGDTQYF. The part of the CDR3 DNA that was read is TGCAGTGCTAGAGGGGCTAGCGGGAGCCGTCCGAAGGGAGATACG.

A note on this clone: The read ends 3 residues early relative to the CDR3; the germline J gene fills the gap. The V gene is TRBV19, the J gene TRBJ1-1, with D perhaps matching TRBD1 (6 bases). V shed 4 bases and J shed 1 base, with 13 bases lying between them. Per germline, CDR1 LNHDA and CDR2 SQIVND (reference sequence). This CDR3 has 15 amino acids. CDR3: CASSTGGAGNTEAFF. The CDR3 DNA, read in part, is TGTGCCAGTAGTACTGGGGGCGCGGGGAACACTGAA.

At least ten counts were recorded for this clone. The CDR3 end lies 3 residues beyond the end of the read and is filled in from the germline J gene. The chain uses TRBV19 and TRBJ2-3, with TRBD2 matching 11 bases. Germline lookup yields CDR1 LNHDA and CDR2 SQIVND (reference sequence). The CDR3 totals 16 residues. The CDR3 reads CASRRGLAGGRETQYF. CDR3 DNA (partial): TGTGCCAGTAGAAGGGGTCTAGCGGGAGGAAGGGAGACG.

This clone appeared many times. Read coverage stops 3 residues before the CDR3 terminus; the germline J gene supplies the remainder. The chain links TRBV10-3 to TRBJ1-6, with D possibly matching TRBD1 (6 bases). Trimming removed 5 bases from V and 10 bases from J, with 18 bases in between. The germline CDR1 and CDR2 sequences are ENHRY and SYGVKD. The CDR3 is 15 amino acids. The CDR3 here is CAISPTGTDGSPLHF. The sequenced CDR3 bases are TGTGCCATCAGTCCCACAGGGACCGATGGGTCACCC.

The sample holds many counts of this clone. The CDR3 end falls 3 residues outside the read, so it is completed with the germline J gene. This chain joins TRBV7-2 and TRBJ2-5; 7 bases fit TRBD2. The CDR3 runs to 11 residues. V was pared by 5 bases and J by 7 bases, with 1 base of the junction left unmatched. Germline CDR1 is SGHTA and CDR2 is FQGNSA. Incomplete CDR3 DNA: TGTGCCAGCAGCGGCGGGGGGACC. Its translation is CASSGGGT. In full, the CDR3 reads CASSGGGTQYF.

In its sample, this clone was seen many times. Sequencing ends 3 residues short of the CDR3 end; the germline J gene provides the rest. V is TRBV27 and J is TRBJ2-3; unclear D gene. This CDR3 region has 13 residues. The V and J ends lost 6 bases and 0 bases respectively, with 7 bases between them. The germline gives CDR1 MNHEY, CDR2 SMNVEV (reference sequence). The sequenced CDR3 bases are TGTGCCAGCAGGGGCACTAGCACAGATACG. It codes for CASRGTSTDT. The entire CDR3 protein is CASRGTSTDTQYF.

This clone was observed at least ten times. Coverage ceases 3 residues before the CDR3 finishes, and the germline J gene fills in the end. The gene calls are TRBV19 and TRBJ1-4; D unresolved. V was pared by 5 bases and J by 0 bases, with 13 bases between. CDR3 length equals 16 residues. CDR1 LNHDA and CDR2 SQIVND come from the germline V gene (reference sequence). CDR3 DNA, as far as it was read: TGTGCCAGTAGTTTCTTAACGGTTGCAACTAATGAAAAA. Translating it yields CASSFLTVATNEK. The whole CDR3 sequence is CASSFLTVATNEKLFF. Using reference TRBV19 and TRBJ1-4 for the parts outside the CDR3, the full variable domain is DGGITQSPKYLFRKEGQNVTLSCEQNLNHDAMYWYRQDPGQGLRLIYYSQIVNDFQKGDIAEGYSVSREKKESFPLTVTSAQKNPTAFYLCASSFLTVATNEKLFFGSGTQLSVL.

This clone occurred many times. The read falls 3 residues short of the CDR3 end, and the missing part is taken from the germline J gene. The chain uses TRBV20-1 and TRBJ1-1, with TRBD1 matching 7 bases. The CDR3 contains 15 residues. The junction had 9 bases not matched to a gene; V was cut back by 5 bases and J by 0 bases. Germline CDR1 reads DFQATT; CDR2 reads SNEGSKA (reference sequence). The covered CDR3 bases are TGCAGTGCTCAGAGGGGGACAGTACTGAACACTGAA. Protein sequence: CSAQRGTVLNTE. Given in full, the CDR3 is CSAQRGTVLNTEAFF.

Ten or more counts support this clone. Partial CDR3 DNA: TGCAGTGCTAGGAGGTTGGACGGGGCCTACGAG. Translation gives CSARRLDGAYE. The whole CDR3 sequence reads CSARRLDGAYEQYF. The chain carries TRBV20-1 and TRBJ2-7; tentative D call: TRBD2 (5 bases). The sequenced fragment ends 3 residues before the CDR3 boundary, so the rest is inferred from the germline J gene. Between the trimmed V and J ends, which lost 3 bases and 2 bases, there was a span of 14 bases. There are 14 residues in the CDR3. Germline-derived CDR1 and CDR2 are DFQATT and SNEGSKA (reference sequence).

The table lists this clone with many counts. The read stops 3 residues short of the end of the CDR3; the missing end is completed from the germline J gene. The chain couples TRBV5-1 to TRBJ1-2, with TRBD1 matching 7 bases. CDR3 size: 16 residues. From germline, CDR1 is SGHRS and CDR2 YFSETQ. This CDR3 is CASSIPSGDSAMGYTF. Incomplete CDR3 DNA: TGCGCCAGCAGCATACCCTCCGGGGACAGCGCTATGGGC.

This clone was seen repeatedly, ten times or more. The CDR3 end is not reached by the read, which stops 3 residues before it; the germline J gene fills it in. This chain links TRBV4-1 with TRBJ2-5, with D possibly being TRBD2 (7 bases). This CDR3 contains 16 residues. From germline, CDR1 is MGHRA and CDR2 YSYEKL. V shed 1 base and J shed 3 bases, with 15 bases lying between them. The DNA read from the CDR3 is TGCGCCAGCAGCCAAGGCCTCAGGGGAGGGGAAGAGACC. It yields the protein CASSQGLRGGEET. The whole CDR3 is CASSQGLRGGEETQYF.

This clone came up many times. The DNA ends 3 residues before the CDR3 does, and the rest of the CDR3 is filled in from the germline J gene. V and J are TRBV18 and TRBJ2-5; 10 bases are shared with TRBD2. The CDR3 length is 18 residues. V lost 3 bases and J lost 2; bases outside the gene matches: 12. The germline gives CDR1 KGHSH, CDR2 LQKENI. The CDR3 DNA, read in part, is TGTGCCAGCTCACCTTGGCTAGCGGGAGCAAAACTACAAGAGACC. This gives the protein CASSPWLAGAKLQET. The complete CDR3 protein is CASSPWLAGAKLQETQYF.

This clone was counted ten times or more. Coverage ceases 3 residues before the CDR3 finishes, and the germline J gene fills in the end. The chain has TRBV6-2 or TRBV6-3 and TRBJ1-2; 9 positions agree with TRBD1. This CDR3 spans 14 amino acids. Germline-derived CDR1 and CDR2 are MNHEY and SVGEGT. The DNA read from the CDR3 is TGTGCCAGCAGACCAACAGGGGGCGCGGAAGGC. This translates into CASRPTGGAEG. The whole CDR3 protein reads CASRPTGGAEGYTF.

This clone occurred many times. The CDR3 end falls 3 residues outside the read, so it is completed with the germline J gene. This chain joins TRBV29-1 and TRBJ2-3, with no clear D. There are 14 residues in the CDR3. Germline CDR1 and CDR2: SQVTM and ANQGSEA. V gave up 1 base and J gave up 4 bases, with 12 bases separating them. CDR3 residues: CSVEGLTNADTQYF. The sequenced CDR3 bases are TGCAGCGTTGAAGGTCTAACGAACGCAGATACG.

This clone came up many times. The read ends 3 residues early relative to the CDR3; the germline J gene fills the gap. The rearrangement uses TRBV7-2 and TRBJ2-1; 7 bases line up with TRBD2. CDR1 SGHTA and CDR2 FQGNSA come from the germline V gene. The CDR3 runs 14 residues. V lost 5 bases and J lost 5; bases outside the gene matches: 6. The DNA read from the CDR3 is TGTGCCAGCAGCCTAAGGACTAGGGACAATGAG. This encodes CASSLRTRDNE. The full CDR3 sequence reads CASSLRTRDNEQFF.

This clone was observed at least ten times. The DNA ends 3 residues before the CDR3 does, and the rest of the CDR3 is filled in from the germline J gene. The chain carries TRBV11-2 and TRBJ2-5, with 10 bases lining up with TRBD2. V shed 8 bases and J 3 bases; nucleotides not matched to a gene: 3. Germline V lookup: CDR1 SGHAT, CDR2 FQNNGV. This CDR3 contains 13 residues. CDR3 bases read: TGTGCCAGCGGGACTAGCGCCAAAGAGACC. This sequence encodes CASGTSAKET. The CDR3 in full is CASGTSAKETQYF.

In its sample, this clone was seen many times. The read ends 3 residues shy of where the CDR3 ends; the end is completed using the germline J gene. The chain has TRBV14 and TRBJ2-1, with D hard to call. Germline CDR1 reads SGHDN; CDR2 reads FVKESK. Trimming pared 6 bases from V and 9 bases from J, leaving 9 bases between. The CDR3 consists of 11 residues. The CDR3 sequence is CASSYSLEQFF. Incomplete CDR3 DNA: TGTGCCAGCAGTTACAGTCTTGAG.

This clone was seen ten or more times. The read ends 3 residues shy of where the CDR3 ends; the end is completed using the germline J gene. V usage is TRBV12-3 or TRBV12-4 and J usage is TRBJ2-1, with D possibly being TRBD1 (7 bases). Trimming shortened V by 4 bases and J by 6 bases, and 19 bases separated the two germline ends. This CDR3 spans 16 amino acids. The CDR3 bases that were read are TGTGCCAGCAGTTCCGCGGGACAGTCAAGGGTCAATGAG. This translates into CASSSAGQSRVNE. The full-length CDR3 reads as CASSSAGQSRVNEQFF.

This clone appeared many times. Sequencing ends 3 residues short of the CDR3 end; the germline J gene provides the rest. The rearrangement links TRBV7-9 to TRBJ1-5; TRBD1 is a possible D gene (5 bases). Germline-derived CDR1 and CDR2 are SEHNR and FQNEAQ (reference sequence). The CDR3 loop spans 13 amino acids. The V and J ends lost 1 base and 5 bases respectively, with 6 bases between them. CDR3 in amino acids: CASSLGTYQPQHF. CDR3 bases read: TGTGCCAGCAGCTTAGGGACATATCAGCCC.

This clone was counted at least ten times. The read falls 3 residues short of the CDR3 end, and the missing part is taken from the germline J gene. This chain links TRBV20-1 with TRBJ2-5; D is ambiguous. V dropped 2 bases and J dropped 1 base, with 8 bases sitting between them. Germline loops: CDR1 DFQATT, CDR2 SNEGSKA (reference sequence). The CDR3 extends over 13 amino acids. CDR3 protein: CSARSAGQETQYF. CDR3 DNA (partial): TGCAGTGCTAGATCGGCAGGCCAAGAGACC.